These 9 T cell receptor beta chains originate from one sample sequenced in a study of blood T cell repertoires in COVID-19. The table came from immunoSEQ multiplex PCR; TCRdb's copy has only in-frame clones and leaves some out. The sample consists of approximately 120,000 clones, about nine tenths of them appearing once. The source material was peripheral blood. Receptors originate from a human donor in a cohort sampled during active COVID-19.

The rearrangement joins TRBV4-1 to TRBJ1-5; 8 nucleotides agree with TRBD1. The ends lost 3 bases at V and 4 bases at J; junction bases unmatched: 5. The V gene's germline CDR1 is MGHRA and CDR2 YSYEKL. The CDR3 covers 15 residues. The CDR3 here is CASSHPDRVNQPQHF. For the CDR3, the DNA is TGCGCCAGCAGCCACCCGGACAGGGTAAATCAGCCCCAGCATTTT.

This rearrangement joins TRBV27 to TRBJ2-2, with 8 bases aligning to TRBD1. This CDR3 is built from 17 residues. The germline CDR1 and CDR2 sequences are MNHEY and SMNVEV (reference sequence). J lost 0 bases, V lost 5 bases, and 8 bases had no gene match. CDR3 bases: TGTGCCAGCAGTCGGCGACAGGGGTCTACGAACACCGGGGAGCTGTTTTTT. This sequence encodes CASSRRQGSTNTGELFF.

The genes are TRBV3-1 (or the pseudogene TRBV3-2) and TRBJ1-2; possible D gene TRBD1, 5 bases. The CDR3 is made up of 14 amino acids. Trimming cost V 0 bases and J 7 bases, with 12 bases left between them. CDR1 and CDR2 (germline): LGHDT, YNNKEL (reference sequence). The CDR3 region has the DNA TGTGCCAGCAGCCAAGAAAAGGGGCGGAGTGGCTACACCTTC. Its translation is CASSQEKGRSGYTF.

The V and J genes are TRBV21-1 and TRBJ2-1; the table's D call TRBD2 went unverified against the DNA. TRBV21-1 is a listed pseudogene. CDR3 size: 17 residues. CDR3 in DNA: TGTGCCAGCAGCAAACCGAAAAGGGGAGGGCGAAGCGATGAGCAGTTCTTC. Its translation is CASSKPKRGGRSDEQFF.

The J gene is TRBJ2-3, the V gene TRBV13; TRBD2 aligns across 11 bases. The CDR3 is 15 amino acids. V dropped 6 bases and J dropped 6; count of bases not matched to a gene: 8. Germline V lookup: CDR1 PRHDT, CDR2 FYEKMQ (reference sequence). This CDR3 is CASRSGTSGSDTQYF. CDR3 DNA: TGTGCCAGCAGATCCGGGACTAGCGGCTCCGATACGCAGTATTTT.

The chain recombines TRBV7-2 with TRBJ1-5; 8 bases agree with TRBD1. The CDR3 loop spans 15 amino acids. J was trimmed by 6 bases and V by 1 base; bases with no gene match: 5. Per germline, CDR1 SGHTA and CDR2 FQGNSA. The CDR3, as DNA: TGTGCCAGCAGCTTAGGCCAGGGGGCGAGTCAGCCCCAGCATTTT. It yields the protein CASSLGQGASQPQHF.

CDR3: CASSSGTTGNTIYF. CDR3 sequence (DNA): TGCGCCAGCAGCTCAGGGACAACTGGAAACACCATATATTTT. The rearrangement links TRBV5-1 to TRBJ1-3, with D perhaps TRBD1 (6 bases). The CDR3 runs to 14 residues. Germline CDR1 reads SGHRS; CDR2 reads YFSETQ. Trimming left V 3 bases short and J 2 bases short, with 9 bases between.

The chain is built from TRBV5-1 and TRBJ2-3; D is perhaps TRBD1 (5 bases). The CDR3 consists of 16 residues. Looked up from germline, CDR1 is SGHRS and CDR2 is YFSETQ. V was cut by 0 bases and J by 1 base, with 12 bases left in between. CDR3 protein: CASSLGGRRGTDTQYF. CDR3 bases: TGCGCCAGCAGCTTGGGGGGCCGCCGCGGCACAGATACGCAGTATTTT.

The genes are TRBV4-1 and TRBJ1-5; 10 bases are a match to TRBD1. The CDR3 spans 16 residues. The junction had 5 bases not matched to a gene; V was cut back by 1 base and J by 5 bases. Per germline, CDR1 MGHRA and CDR2 YSYEKL. CDR3 in DNA: TGCGCCAGCAGCCAAGGGTACGGGACAGGGGATCAGCCCCAGCATTTT. Its translation: CASSQGYGTGDQPQHF.